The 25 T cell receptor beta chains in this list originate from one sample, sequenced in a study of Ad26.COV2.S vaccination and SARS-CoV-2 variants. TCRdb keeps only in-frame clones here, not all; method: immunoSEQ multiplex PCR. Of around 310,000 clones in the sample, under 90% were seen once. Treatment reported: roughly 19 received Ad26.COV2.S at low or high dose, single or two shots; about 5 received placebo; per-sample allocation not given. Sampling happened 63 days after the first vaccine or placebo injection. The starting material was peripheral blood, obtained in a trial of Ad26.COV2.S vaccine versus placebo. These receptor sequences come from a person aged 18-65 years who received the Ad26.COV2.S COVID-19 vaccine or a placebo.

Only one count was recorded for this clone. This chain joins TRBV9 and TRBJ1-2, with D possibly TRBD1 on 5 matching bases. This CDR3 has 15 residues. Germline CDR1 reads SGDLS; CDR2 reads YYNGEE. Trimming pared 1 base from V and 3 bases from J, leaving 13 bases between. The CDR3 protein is CASSVRGRDDYGYTF. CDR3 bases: TGTGCCAGCAGCGTACGGGGCAGGGATGACTATGGCTACACCTTC.

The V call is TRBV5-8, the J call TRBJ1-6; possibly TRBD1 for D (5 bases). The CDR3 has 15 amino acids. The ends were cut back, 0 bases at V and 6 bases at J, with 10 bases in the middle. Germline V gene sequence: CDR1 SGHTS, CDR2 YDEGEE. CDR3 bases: TGTGCCAGCAGCTTGGCCAGGGTGTCTAATTCACCCCTCCACTTT. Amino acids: CASSLARVSNSPLHF.

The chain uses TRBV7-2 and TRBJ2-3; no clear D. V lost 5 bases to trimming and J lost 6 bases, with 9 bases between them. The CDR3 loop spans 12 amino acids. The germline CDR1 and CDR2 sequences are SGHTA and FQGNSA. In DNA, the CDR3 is TGTGCCAGCAGCAGTCAGAGGGATACGCAGTATTTT. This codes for CASSSQRDTQYF.

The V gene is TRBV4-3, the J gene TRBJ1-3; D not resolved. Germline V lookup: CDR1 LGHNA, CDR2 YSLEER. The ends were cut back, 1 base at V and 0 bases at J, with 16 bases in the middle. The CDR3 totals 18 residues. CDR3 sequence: CASSQVAVWGDSGNTIYF. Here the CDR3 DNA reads TGCGCCAGCAGCCAAGTAGCGGTCTGGGGAGACTCTGGAAACACCATATATTTT.

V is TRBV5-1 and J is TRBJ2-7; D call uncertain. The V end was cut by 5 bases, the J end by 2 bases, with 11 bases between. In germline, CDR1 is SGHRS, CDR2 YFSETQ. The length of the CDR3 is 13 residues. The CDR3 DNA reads TGCGCCAGCAGTAGGGCCAGCACCTACGAGCAGTACTTC. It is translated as CASSRASTYEQYF.

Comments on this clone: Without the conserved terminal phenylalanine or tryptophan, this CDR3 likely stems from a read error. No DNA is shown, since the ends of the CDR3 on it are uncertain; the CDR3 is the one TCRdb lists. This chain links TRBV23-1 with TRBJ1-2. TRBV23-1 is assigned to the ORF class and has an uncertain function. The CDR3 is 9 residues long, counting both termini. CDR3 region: CASSHPSPL.

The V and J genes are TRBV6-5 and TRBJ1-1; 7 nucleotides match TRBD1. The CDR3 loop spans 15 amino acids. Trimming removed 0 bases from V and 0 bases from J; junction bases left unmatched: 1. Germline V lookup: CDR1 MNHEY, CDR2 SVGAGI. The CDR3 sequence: CASSYSTGLNTEAFF. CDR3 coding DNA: TGTGCCAGCAGTTACTCGACAGGGTTGAACACTGAAGCTTTCTTT.

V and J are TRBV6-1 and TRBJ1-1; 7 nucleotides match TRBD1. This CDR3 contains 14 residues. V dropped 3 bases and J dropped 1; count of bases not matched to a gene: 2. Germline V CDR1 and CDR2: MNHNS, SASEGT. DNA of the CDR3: TGTGCCAGCAGTGACAGGGGGGGGAACACTGAAGCTTTCTTT. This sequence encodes CASSDRGGNTEAFF.

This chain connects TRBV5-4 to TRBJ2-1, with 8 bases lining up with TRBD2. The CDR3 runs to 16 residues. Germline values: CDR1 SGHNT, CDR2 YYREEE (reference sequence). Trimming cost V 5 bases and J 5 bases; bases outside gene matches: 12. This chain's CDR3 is CASSLPIPGLDNEQFF. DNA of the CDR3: TGTGCCAGCAGTCTGCCTATTCCGGGACTAGACAATGAGCAGTTCTTC.

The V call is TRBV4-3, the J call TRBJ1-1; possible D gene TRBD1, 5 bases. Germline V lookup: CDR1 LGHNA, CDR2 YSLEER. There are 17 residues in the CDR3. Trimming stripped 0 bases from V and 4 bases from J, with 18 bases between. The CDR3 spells CASSQDLSTALITEAFF. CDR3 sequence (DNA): TGCGCCAGCAGCCAAGATCTGTCGACAGCCCTTATCACTGAAGCTTTCTTT.

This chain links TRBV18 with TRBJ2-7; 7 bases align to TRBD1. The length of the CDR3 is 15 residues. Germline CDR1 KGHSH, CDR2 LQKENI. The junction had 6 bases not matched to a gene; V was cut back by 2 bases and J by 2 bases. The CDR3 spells CASSPGTAMAYEQYF. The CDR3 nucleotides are TGTGCCAGCTCACCAGGGACAGCGATGGCCTACGAGCAGTACTTC.

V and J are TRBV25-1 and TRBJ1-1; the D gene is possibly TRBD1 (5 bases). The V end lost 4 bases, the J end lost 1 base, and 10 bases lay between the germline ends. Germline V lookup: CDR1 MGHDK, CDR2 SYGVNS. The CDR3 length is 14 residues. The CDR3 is CASSGKTANTEAFF. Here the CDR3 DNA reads TGTGCCAGCAGTGGTAAGACAGCGAACACTGAAGCTTTCTTT.

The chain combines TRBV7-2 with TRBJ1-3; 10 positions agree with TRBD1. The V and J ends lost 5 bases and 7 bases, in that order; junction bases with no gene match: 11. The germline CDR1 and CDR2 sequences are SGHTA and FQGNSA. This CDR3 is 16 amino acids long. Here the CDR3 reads CASSPSTGGGGNTIYF. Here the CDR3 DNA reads TGTGCCAGCAGCCCTTCGACAGGGGGCGGAGGGAACACCATATATTTT.

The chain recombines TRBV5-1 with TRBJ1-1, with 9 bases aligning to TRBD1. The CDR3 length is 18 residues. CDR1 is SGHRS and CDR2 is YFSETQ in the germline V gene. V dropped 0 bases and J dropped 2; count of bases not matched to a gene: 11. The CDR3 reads CASSLGQGVNLVNTEAFF. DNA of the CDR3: TGCGCCAGCAGCTTGGGACAGGGGGTAAATTTGGTAAACACTGAAGCTTTCTTT.

The CDR3 region has the DNA TGTGCCAGCAGCCTCGGCGGGAGGCCCCGGTCACGGGAGCAGTTCTTC. This gives the protein CASSLGGRPRSREQFF. The chain combines TRBV4-2 with TRBJ2-1; 8 bases fit TRBD2. Germline-derived CDR1 and CDR2 are LGHNA and YNFKEQ. The junction had 15 bases not matched to a gene; V was cut back by 4 bases and J by 10 bases. This CDR3 contains 16 residues.

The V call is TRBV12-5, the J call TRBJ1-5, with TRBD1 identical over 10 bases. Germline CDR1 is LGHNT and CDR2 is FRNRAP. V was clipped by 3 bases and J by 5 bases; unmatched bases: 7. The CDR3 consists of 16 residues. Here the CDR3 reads CASGFRDRGADQPQHF. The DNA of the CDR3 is TGTGCTAGTGGTTTTCGGGACAGGGGAGCGGATCAGCCCCAGCATTTT.

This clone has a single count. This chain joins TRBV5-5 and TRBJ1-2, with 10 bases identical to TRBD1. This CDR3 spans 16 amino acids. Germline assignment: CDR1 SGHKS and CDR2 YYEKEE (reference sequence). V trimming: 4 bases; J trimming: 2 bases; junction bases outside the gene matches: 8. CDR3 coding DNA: TGTGCCAGCAGCCGTGGACAGGGGGGATACAACTATGGCTACACCTTC. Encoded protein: CASSRGQGGYNYGYTF.

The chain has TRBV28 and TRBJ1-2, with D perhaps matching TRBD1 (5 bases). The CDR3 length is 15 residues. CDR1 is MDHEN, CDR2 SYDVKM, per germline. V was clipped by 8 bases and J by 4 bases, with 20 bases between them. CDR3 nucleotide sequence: TGTGCCAGCTGGCTGACCGGGGGGGATTTCTATGGCTACACCTTC. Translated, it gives CASWLTGGDFYGYTF.

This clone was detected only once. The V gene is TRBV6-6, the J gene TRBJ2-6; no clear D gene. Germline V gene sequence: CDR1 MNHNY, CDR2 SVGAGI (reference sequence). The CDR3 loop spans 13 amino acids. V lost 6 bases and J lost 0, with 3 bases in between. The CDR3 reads CASSASGANVLTF. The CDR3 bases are TGTGCCAGCAGCGCCTCTGGGGCCAACGTCCTGACTTTC.

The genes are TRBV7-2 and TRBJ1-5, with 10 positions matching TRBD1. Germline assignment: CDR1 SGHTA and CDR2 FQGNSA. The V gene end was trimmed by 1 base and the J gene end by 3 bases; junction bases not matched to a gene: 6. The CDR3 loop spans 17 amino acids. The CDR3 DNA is TGTGCCAGCAGCTTAGTCAGGACAGGGGGTCTCAATCAGCCCCAGCATTTT. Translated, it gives CASSLVRTGGLNQPQHF.

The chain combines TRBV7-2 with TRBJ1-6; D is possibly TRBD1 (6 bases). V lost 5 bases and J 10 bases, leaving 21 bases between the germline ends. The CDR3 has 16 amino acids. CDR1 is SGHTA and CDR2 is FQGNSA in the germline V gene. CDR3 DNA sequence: TGTGCCAGCAGCCGCCTCACGGGGGCTGGTGGCTCACCCCTCCACTTT. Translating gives CASSRLTGAGGSPLHF. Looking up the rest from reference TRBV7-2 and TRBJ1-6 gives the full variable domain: GAGVSQSPSNKVTEKGKDVELRCDPISGHTALYWYRQSLGQGLEFLIYFQGNSAPDKSGLPSDRFSAERTGGSVSTLTIQRTQQEDSAVYLCASSRLTGAGGSPLHFGNGTRLTVT.

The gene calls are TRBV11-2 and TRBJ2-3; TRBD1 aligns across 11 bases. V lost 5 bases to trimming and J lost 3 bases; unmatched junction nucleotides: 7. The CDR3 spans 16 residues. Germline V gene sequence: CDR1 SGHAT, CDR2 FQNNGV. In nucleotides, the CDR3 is TGTGCCAGCAGCCTCGGGACAGGGGGAGGGACAGATACGCAGTATTTT. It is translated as CASSLGTGGGTDTQYF.

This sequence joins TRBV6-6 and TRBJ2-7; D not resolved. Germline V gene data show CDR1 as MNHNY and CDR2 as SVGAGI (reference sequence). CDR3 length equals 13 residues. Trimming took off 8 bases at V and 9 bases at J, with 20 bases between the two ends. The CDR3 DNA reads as TGTGCCAGCTGTGCGAATTCCCGCACCGGGCAGTACTTC. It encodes CASCANSRTGQYF.

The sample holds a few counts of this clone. CDR3 loop: CASSIQTRYNEQFF. CDR3 bases: TGTGCCAGTAGTATCCAAACCCGCTACAATGAGCAGTTCTTC. The chain joins TRBV19 to TRBJ2-1; no clear D. The CDR3 spans 14 residues. Germline V gene data show CDR1 as LNHDA and CDR2 as SQIVND (reference sequence). V lost 3 bases and J lost 3, with 9 bases in between.

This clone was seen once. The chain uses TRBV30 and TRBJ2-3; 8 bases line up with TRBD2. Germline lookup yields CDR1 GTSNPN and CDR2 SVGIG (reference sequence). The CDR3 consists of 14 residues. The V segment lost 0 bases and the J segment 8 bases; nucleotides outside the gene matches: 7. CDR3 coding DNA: TGTGCCTGGAGTGTAGCAGGCGCGGGGGGTACGCAGTATTTT. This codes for CAWSVAGAGGTQYF.